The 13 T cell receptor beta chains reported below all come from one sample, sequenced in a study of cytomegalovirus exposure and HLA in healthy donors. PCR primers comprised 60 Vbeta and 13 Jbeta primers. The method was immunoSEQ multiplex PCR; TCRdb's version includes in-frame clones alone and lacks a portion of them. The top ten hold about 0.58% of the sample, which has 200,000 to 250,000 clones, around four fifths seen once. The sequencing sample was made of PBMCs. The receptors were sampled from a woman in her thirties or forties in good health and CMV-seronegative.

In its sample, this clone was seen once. The CDR3: CASSVTVSSYNEQFF. The CDR3 DNA sequence: TGCGCCAGCAGCGTGACAGTTAGCTCCTACAATGAGCAGTTCTTC. The gene calls are TRBV5-1 and TRBJ2-1, with a weak D call TRBD1 (5 bases). CDR1 is SGHRS and CDR2 is YFSETQ in the germline V gene. V lost 4 bases to trimming and J lost 0 bases, with 11 bases between them. The CDR3 covers 15 residues.

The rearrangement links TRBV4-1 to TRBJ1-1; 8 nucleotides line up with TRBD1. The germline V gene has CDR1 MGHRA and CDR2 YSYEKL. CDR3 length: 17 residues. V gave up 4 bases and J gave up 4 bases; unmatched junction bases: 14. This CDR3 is CASSRTGGQGLSTEAFF. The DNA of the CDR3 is TGCGCCAGCAGCCGAACAGGGGGTCAGGGATTGAGCACTGAAGCTTTCTTT.

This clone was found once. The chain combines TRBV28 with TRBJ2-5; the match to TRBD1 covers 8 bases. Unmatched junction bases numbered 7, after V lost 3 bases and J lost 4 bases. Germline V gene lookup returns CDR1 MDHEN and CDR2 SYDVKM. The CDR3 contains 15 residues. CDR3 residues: CASSFLDRVRETQYF. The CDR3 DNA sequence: TGTGCCAGCAGTTTCCTGGACAGGGTGAGAGAGACCCAGTACTTC.

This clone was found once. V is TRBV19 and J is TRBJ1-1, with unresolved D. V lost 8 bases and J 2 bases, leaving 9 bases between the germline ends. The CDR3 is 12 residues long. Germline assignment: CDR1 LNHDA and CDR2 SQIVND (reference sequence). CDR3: CASRRTNTEAFF. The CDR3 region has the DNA TGTGCCAGTCGCAGAACAAACACTGAAGCTTTCTTT.

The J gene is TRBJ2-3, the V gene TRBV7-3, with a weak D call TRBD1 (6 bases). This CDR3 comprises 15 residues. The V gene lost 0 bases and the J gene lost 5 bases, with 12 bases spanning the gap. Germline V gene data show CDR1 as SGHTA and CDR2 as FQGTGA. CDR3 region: CASSLTSGAGDTQYF. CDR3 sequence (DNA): TGTGCCAGCAGCTTAACGTCAGGGGCCGGAGATACGCAGTATTTT.

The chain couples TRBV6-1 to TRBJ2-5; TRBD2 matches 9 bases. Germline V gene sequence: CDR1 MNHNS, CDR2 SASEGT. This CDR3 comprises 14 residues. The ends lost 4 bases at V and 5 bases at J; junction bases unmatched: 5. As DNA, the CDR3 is TGTGCCAGCAGTGCCAGCGGGGGGTTGGAGACCCAGTACTTC. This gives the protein CASSASGGLETQYF.

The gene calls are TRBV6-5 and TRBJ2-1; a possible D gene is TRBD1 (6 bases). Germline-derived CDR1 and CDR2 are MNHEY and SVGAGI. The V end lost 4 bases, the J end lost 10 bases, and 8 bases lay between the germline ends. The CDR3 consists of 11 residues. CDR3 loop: CASSSGTEQFF. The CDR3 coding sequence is TGTGCCAGCAGTTCCGGGACAGAGCAGTTCTTC.

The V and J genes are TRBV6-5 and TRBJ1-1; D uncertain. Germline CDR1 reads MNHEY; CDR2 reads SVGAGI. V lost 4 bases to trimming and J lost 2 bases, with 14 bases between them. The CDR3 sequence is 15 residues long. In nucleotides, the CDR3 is TGTGCCAGCAGTTCAGATGGGAGGGCCAACACTGAAGCTTTCTTT. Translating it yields CASSSDGRANTEAFF.

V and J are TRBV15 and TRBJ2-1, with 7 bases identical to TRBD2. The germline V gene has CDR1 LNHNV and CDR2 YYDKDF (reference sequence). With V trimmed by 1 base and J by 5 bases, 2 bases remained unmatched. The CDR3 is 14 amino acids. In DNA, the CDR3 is TGTGCCACCAGCAGAGGGGACTACGACAATGAGCAGTTCTTC. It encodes CATSRGDYDNEQFF.

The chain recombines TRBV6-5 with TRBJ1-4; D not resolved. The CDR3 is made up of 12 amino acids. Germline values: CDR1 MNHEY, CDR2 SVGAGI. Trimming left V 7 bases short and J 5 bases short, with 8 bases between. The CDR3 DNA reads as TGTGCCAGCAAGCGGATAAATGAAAAACTGTTTTTT. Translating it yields CASKRINEKLFF.

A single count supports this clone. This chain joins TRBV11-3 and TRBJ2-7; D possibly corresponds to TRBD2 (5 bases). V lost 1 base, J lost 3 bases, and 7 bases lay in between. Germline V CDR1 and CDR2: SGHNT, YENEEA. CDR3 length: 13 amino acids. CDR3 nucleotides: TGTGCCAGCAGCTTAGGAGGGCGCTACGAGCAGTACTTC. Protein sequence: CASSLGGRYEQYF.

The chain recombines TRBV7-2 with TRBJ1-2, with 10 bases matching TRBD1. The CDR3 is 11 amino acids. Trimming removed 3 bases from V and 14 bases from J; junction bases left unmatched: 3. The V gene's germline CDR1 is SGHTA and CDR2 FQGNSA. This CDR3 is CASSFGTGETF. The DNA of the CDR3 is TGTGCCAGCAGCTTCGGGACAGGGGAGACCTTC.

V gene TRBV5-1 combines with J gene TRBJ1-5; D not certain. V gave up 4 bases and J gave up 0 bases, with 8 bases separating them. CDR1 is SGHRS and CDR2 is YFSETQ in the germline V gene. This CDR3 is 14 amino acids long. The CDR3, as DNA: TGCGCCAGCAGCCCAAACATTAGCAATCAGCCCCAGCATTTT. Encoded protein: CASSPNISNQPQHF. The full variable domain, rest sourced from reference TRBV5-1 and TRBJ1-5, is KAGVTQTPRYLIKTRGQQVTLSCSPISGHRSVSWYQQTPGQGLQFLFEYFSETQRNKGNFPGRFSGRQFSNSRSEMNVSTLELGDSALYLCASSPNISNQPQHFGDGTRLSIL.